This TCR beta chain stems from a study of blood T cell repertoires in COVID-19 (dated by TCRdb to 2018 to 2020). Study-level background: Samples covering the acute and convalescent phases of COVID-19 were provided by collaborators in the United States, Italy and Spain. Where available, HLA class I and class II types were taken from metadata supplied by the sample provider and were not determined by assay-based typing. The prospective study material was composed of cDNA or gDNA derived from T cells, B-cell-depleted T cells, or PBMCs. Samples came from the ongoing ImmuneRACE study (first 160 participants) plus 1,254 subjects from 6 global collaborators. The repertoires were released in a freely available public database meant as a resource for research on the immune response to SARS-CoV-2. Subjects who had been exposed to COVID-19, were actively infected with it, or had recovered from it provided the deeply sampled blood TCRbeta repertoires that made up the dataset. Nearly every sample came with metadata listing a de-identified subject ID, COVID-19 status, age in years and sex.

TCRbeta CDR3 regions were amplified from genomic DNA using the immunoSEQ Assay, a bias-controlled multiplex PCR. For the original study's pipeline: The number of nucleated cells in each sample was estimated by amplification of reference gene primers within the assay. To quantify the absolute abundance of each unique TCRbeta CDR3 rearrangement, sequence reads were collapsed and filtered. For each sample, productive Simpson clonality was calculated by taking the square root of Simpson's diversity index across productive rearrangements. The source is immuneACCESS, and TCRdb retained only in-frame sequences with V and J called. Part of the clones is not carried over; for the studies checked, unresolved V genes explain less than half of this, and the remainder is unexplained. V, J and clone size derive from that table, while D and trimming were established from the DNA sequence. The sample includes approximately 180,000 clones, with roughly 85% observed a single time. 20% to 25% of the sample goes to the ten largest clones.

What the work shows at the level of the full study, not this receptor alone: The amount of clinical and demographic metadata varied by source and participant and was provided uncurated.

Concerning this clone itself: The antigen it binds to is not known. Per-base qualities were not stored, and no clone one base away is much larger.

Measured from the cysteine to the phenylalanine, the CDR3 is 13 residues long. Left in the record is the CDR3 DNA by itself, 39 bases read in frame from the first base. In the germline V gene, CDR1 corresponds to MNHEY and CDR2 to SVGAGI. V and J are truncated by 10 bases and 7 bases respectively, leaving an intervening sequence of 16 bases. Each collaborating institution followed its own protocols to collect whole blood in K2EDTA tubes. For TCRbeta analysis, collaborator samples were shipped as frozen whole blood, as isolated PBMCs, or as DNA extracted from either sample type. The TCR originated in a man aged 55 to 69 with active or convalescent COVID-19. Material: peripheral blood. The chain uses TRBV6-5 and TRBJ1-4; no D gene call is confident. The nucleotide sequence reads TGTGCCATCCTTTCCCTAGTTAGTGAAAAACTGTTTTTT. This codes for CAILSLVSEKLFF.